This T cell receptor beta chain came from a study of tumor-infiltrating lymphocytes in primary liver carcinoma. Whole-study context: Among the tumors, stages were T1-T3 N0M0 and sizes about 4.2 to 11 cm. Yields of productive TCRbeta reads ranged from roughly 3.5 to 7.13 million per sample and were similar across tissue types.

General study findings and limits: Reduced overlap was seen in tumor-adjacent and tumor-blood pairs versus tumor region pairs.

About this clonotype: Its target is unknown. A read error may produce the germline difference seen at one junction end.

Total RNA amounting to 450 to 500 ng was the source from which TCR beta cDNA was made with a constant-region primer. Libraries of TCR beta came from three nested multiplex PCR rounds with slightly modified ARM-PCR. The study ran its first two PCR rounds for roughly 10 cycles each, using TRBV1-TRBV30 forward primers and a C-beta reverse primer. Using its own MiXCR run on the multiplex PCR reads, TCRdb lists one record per CDR3 protein. The sample consists of 90,000 to 110,000 distinct CDR3 sequences, around 83% of them appearing once. Each 20-30 mg portion of unsorted bulk tissue served as the source for co-extraction of RNA and DNA. Germline lookup yields CDR1 MNHNS and CDR2 SASEGT. The CDR3 is 13 amino acids.

This TCR came from a man aged 35 to 55 with primary liver carcinoma and hepatitis B virus infection. The rearrangement links TRBV6-1 to TRBJ2-2, with a possible D match to TRBD2 (5 bases). Material for sequencing was liver tumor tissue from sampling region 3. Subset defined: tumor region T3, left-lateral pole. CDR3 sequence (DNA): TGTGCCAGCAGTGAAGCCGACACCGGGAAGCTGTTTTTT. Encoded protein: CASSEADTGKLFF.